The T cell receptor beta chain described here comes from a study of T cell responses to AZD1222 COVID-19 vaccine. Study background: Second-dose timings of about 4 or about 12 weeks were pooled.

The trim removed 3 bases at V and 0 bases at J, leaving 6 bases unmatched. Germline V gene lookup returns CDR1 MGHRA and CDR2 YSYEKL. The CDR3 has 18 amino acids. Findings of the study overall: Scientists sampled the repertoires only once the peak T cell response had passed. White British donors predominated, females outnumbered males, and clonal diversity was possibly underestimated.

On this clone: Its specificity is not known.

The table came from immunoSEQ multiplex PCR; TCRdb's copy has only in-frame clones and leaves some out. The sample lists tens of thousands of clones; more than 75% were seen once. Sequenced here: peripheral blood, sampled on day 0 of AZD1222 vaccination. The source of this sequence is an adult in good health. V and J are TRBV4-1 and TRBJ2-6, with 9 bases matching TRBD1. In nucleotides, the CDR3 is TGCGCCAGCAGCCACTTGACAGGGGGGAGCTCTGGGGCCAACGTCCTGACTTTC. Its protein is CASSHLTGGSSGANVLTF.